This T cell receptor (beta chain) was observed in a study of response to subunit inactivated influenza vaccine. Study-wide results and limits: Only a handful of new T cells, the authors suggested, are recruited with each seasonal influenza vaccination.

TCRdb re-analysed the RT-PCR reads in MiXCR, keeping a single row per CDR3 protein. The sample yields roughly 460,000 distinct CDR3 sequences, about 10% seen once. Trimming cost V 4 bases and J 6 bases, with 13 bases left between them. Germline V gene data show CDR1 as LGHDT and CDR2 as YNNKEL (reference sequence). This CDR3 is 13 amino acids long. As to this clonotype: The antigen remains undetermined.

The source of this sequence is a man aged 45-65 years who received an inactivated influenza vaccine. V is TRBV3-1 and J is TRBJ2-7, with D tentatively TRBD2 (5 bases). This material consisted of PBMCs from blood, taken around seven weeks after vaccination. The CDR3 here is CASSPILGVEQYF. The DNA for the CDR3 is TGTGCCAGCAGCCCCATACTGGGAGTCGAGCAGTACTTC.